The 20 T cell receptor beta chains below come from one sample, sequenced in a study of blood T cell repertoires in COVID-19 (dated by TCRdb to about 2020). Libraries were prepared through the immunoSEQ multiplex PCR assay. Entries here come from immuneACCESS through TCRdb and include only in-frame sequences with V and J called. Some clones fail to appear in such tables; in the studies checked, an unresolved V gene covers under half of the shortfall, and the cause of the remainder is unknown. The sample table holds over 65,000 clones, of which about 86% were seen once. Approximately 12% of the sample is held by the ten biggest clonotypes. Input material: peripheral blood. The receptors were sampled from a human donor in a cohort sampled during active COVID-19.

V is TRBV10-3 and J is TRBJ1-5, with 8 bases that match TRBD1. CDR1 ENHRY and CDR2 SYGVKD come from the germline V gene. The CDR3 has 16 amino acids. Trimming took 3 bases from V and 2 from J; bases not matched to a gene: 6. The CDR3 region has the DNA TGTGCCATCAGTGAAGAGTCGGGACAGGGCAATCAGCCCCAGCATTTT. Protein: CAISEESGQGNQPQHF.

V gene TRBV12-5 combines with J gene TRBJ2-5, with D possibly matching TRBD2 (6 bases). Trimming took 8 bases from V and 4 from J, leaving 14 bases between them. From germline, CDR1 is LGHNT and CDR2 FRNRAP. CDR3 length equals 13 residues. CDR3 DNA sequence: TGTGCTAGTAGCCGGGGGACCCCAGAGACCCAGTACTTC. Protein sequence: CASSRGTPETQYF.

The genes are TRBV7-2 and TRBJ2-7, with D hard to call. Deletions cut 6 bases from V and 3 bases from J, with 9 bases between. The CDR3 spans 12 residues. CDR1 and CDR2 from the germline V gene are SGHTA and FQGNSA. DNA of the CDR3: TGTGCCAGCAGTCGACTCGACTACGAGCAGTACTTC. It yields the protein CASSRLDYEQYF.

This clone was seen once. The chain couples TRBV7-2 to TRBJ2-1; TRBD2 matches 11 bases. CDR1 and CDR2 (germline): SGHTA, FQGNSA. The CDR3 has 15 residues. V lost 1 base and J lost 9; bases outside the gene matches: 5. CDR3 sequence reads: CASSLDSGGAFEQFF. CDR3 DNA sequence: TGTGCCAGCAGCTTAGATAGCGGGGGGGCCTTTGAGCAGTTCTTC. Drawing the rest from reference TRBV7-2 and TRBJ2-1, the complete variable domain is GAGVSQSPSNKVTEKGKDVELRCDPISGHTALYWYRQSLGQGLEFLIYFQGNSAPDKSGLPSDRFSAERTGGSVSTLTIQRTQQEDSAVYLCASSLDSGGAFEQFFGPGTRLTVL.

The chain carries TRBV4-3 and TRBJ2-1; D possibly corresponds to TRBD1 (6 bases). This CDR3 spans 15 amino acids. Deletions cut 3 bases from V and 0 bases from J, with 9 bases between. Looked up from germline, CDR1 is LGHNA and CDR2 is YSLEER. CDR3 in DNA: TGCGCCAGCAGCCATACAGGGAGCTCCTACAATGAGCAGTTCTTC. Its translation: CASSHTGSSYNEQFF.

CDR3 protein: CASSKGQGRPADTQYF. DNA for the CDR3: TGTGCCAGCAGCAAGGGACAGGGTAGGCCGGCAGATACGCAGTATTTT. The chain combines TRBV5-4 with TRBJ2-3; 9 bases are shared with TRBD1. Per the germline V gene, CDR1 is SGHNT and CDR2 is YYREEE (reference sequence). V lost 4 bases and J lost 4; bases outside the gene matches: 10. The CDR3 extends over 16 amino acids. The whole variable domain, remainder taken from reference TRBV5-4 and TRBJ2-3, is ETGVTQSPTHLIKTRGQQVTLRCSSQSGHNTVSWYQQALGQGPQFIFQYYREEENGRGNFPPRFSGLQFPNYSSELNVNALELDDSALYLCASSKGQGRPADTQYFGPGTRLTVL.

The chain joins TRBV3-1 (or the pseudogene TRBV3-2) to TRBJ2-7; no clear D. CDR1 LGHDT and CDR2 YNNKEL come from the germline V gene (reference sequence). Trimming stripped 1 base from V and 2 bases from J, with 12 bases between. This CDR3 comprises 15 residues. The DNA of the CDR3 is TGTGCCAGCAGCCAAGTAGGTACAGTACCCTACGAGCAGTACTTC. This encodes CASSQVGTVPYEQYF.

CDR3 sequence: CASSFDKNSPLHF. CDR3 in DNA: TGTGCCAGCAGTTTCGACAAGAATTCACCCCTCCACTTT. This chain links TRBV27 with TRBJ1-6; no clear D gene. From germline, CDR1 is MNHEY and CDR2 SMNVEV (reference sequence). This CDR3 region has 13 residues. Trimming took 3 bases from V and 7 from J, leaving 7 bases between them.

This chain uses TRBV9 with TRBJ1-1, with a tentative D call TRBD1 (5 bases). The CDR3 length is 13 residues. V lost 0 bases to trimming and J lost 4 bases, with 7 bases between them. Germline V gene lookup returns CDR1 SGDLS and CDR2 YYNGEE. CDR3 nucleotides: TGTGCCAGCAGCGTAGCTAGGGGCACTGAAGCTTTCTTT. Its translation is CASSVARGTEAFF.

The DNA for the CDR3 is TGTGCCAGCAGTGTCGAACAGGGCTCCTACGAGCAGTACTTC. The encoded protein is CASSVEQGSYEQYF. This sequence joins TRBV2 and TRBJ2-7; D possibly corresponds to TRBD1 (6 bases). This CDR3 is built from 14 residues. The germline gives CDR1 SNHLY, CDR2 FYNNEI. V lost 4 bases and J lost 0, with 10 bases in between.

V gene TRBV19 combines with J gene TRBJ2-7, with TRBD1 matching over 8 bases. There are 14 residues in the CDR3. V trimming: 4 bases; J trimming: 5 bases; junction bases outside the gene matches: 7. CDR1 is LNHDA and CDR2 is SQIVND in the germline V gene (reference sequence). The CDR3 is CASSTRQGSHEQYF. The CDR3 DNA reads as TGTGCCAGTAGTACCCGACAGGGGTCCCACGAGCAGTACTTC.

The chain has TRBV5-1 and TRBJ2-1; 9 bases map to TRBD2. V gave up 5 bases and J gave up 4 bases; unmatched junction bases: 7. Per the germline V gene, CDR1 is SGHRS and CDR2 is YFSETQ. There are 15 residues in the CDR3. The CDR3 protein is CASSPAGGPYNEQFF. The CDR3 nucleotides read TGCGCCAGCAGTCCCGCGGGGGGGCCTTACAATGAGCAGTTCTTC.

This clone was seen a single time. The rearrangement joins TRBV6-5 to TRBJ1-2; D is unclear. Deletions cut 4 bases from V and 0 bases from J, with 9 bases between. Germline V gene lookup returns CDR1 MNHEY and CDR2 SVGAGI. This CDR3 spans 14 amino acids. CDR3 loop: CASSSVGANYGYTF. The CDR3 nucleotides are TGTGCCAGCAGTTCGGTTGGAGCTAACTATGGCTACACCTTC.

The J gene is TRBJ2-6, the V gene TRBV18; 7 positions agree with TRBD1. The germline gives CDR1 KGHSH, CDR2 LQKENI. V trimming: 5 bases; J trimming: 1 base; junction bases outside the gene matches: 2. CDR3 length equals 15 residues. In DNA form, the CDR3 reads TGTGCCAGCTCAGCACAGGGGTCTGGGGCCAACGTCCTGACTTTC. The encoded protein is CASSAQGSGANVLTF. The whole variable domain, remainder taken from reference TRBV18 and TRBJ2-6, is NAGVMQNPRHLVRRRGQEARLRCSPMKGHSHVYWYRQLPEEGLKFMVYLQKENIIDESGMPKERFSAEFPKEGPSILRIQQVVRGDSAAYFCASSAQGSGANVLTFGAGSRLTVL.

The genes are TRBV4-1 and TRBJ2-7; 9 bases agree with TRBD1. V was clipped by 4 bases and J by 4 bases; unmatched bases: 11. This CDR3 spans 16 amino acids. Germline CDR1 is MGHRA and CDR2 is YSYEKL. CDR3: CASSPGTGRGRYEQYF. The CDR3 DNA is TGCGCCAGCAGCCCCGGGACAGGGAGAGGGAGGTACGAGCAGTACTTC.

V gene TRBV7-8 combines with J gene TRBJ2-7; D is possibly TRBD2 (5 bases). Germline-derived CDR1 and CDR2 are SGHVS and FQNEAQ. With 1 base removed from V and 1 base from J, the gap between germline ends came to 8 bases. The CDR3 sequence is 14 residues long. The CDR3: CASSLVSGSYEQYF. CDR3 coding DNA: TGTGCCAGCAGCTTAGTTTCGGGGTCCTACGAGCAGTACTTC.

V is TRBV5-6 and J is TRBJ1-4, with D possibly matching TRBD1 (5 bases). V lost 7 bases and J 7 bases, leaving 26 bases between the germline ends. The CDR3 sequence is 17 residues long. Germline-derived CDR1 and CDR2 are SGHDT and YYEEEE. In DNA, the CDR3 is TGTGCCAGCTCTACTCTGCTGGGGGAGGGAAAAGGTGAAAAACTGTTTTTT. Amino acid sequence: CASSTLLGEGKGEKLFF.

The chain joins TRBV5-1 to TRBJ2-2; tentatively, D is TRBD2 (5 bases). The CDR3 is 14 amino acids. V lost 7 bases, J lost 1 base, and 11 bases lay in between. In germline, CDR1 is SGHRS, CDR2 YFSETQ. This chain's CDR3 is CASSRAVNTGELFF. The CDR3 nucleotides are TGCGCCAGCTCGCGAGCGGTGAACACCGGGGAGCTGTTTTTT.

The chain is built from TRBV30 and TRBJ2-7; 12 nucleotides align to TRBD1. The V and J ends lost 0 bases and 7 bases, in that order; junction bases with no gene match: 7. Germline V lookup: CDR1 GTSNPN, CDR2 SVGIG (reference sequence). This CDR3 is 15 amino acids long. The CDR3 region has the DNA TGTGCCTGGAGTGTGATGGGACAGGGGGCACAAGAGCAGTACTTC. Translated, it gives CAWSVMGQGAQEQYF.

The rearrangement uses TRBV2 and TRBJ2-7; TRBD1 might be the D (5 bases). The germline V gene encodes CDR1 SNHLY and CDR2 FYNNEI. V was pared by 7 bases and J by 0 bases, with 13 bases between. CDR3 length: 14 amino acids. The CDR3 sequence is CASTRESSSYEQYF. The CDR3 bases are TGTGCCAGCACCAGGGAATCGAGCTCCTACGAGCAGTACTTC. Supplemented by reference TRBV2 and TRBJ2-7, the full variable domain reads EPEVTQTPSHQVTQMGQEVILRCVPISNHLYFYWYRQILGQKVEFLVSFYNNEISEKSEIFDDQFSVERPDGSNFTLKIRSTKLEDSAMYFCASTRESSSYEQYFGPGTRLTVT.